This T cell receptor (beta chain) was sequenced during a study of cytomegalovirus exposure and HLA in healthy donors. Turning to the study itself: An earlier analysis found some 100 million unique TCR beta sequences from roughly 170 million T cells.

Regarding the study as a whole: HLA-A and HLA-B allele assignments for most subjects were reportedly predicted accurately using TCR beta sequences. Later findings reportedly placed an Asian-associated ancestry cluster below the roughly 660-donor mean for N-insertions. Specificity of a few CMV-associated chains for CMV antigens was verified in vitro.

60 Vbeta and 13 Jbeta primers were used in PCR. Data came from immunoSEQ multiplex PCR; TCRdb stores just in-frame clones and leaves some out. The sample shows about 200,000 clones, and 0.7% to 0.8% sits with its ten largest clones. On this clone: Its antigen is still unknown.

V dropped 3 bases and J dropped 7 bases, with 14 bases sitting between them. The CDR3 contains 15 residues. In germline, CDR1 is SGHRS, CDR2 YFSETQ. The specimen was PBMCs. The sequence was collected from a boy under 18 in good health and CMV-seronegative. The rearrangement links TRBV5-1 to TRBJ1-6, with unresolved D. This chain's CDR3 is CASSSAVVKNSPLHF. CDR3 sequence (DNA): TGCGCCAGCAGCTCAGCGGTAGTCAAAAATTCACCCCTCCACTTT.